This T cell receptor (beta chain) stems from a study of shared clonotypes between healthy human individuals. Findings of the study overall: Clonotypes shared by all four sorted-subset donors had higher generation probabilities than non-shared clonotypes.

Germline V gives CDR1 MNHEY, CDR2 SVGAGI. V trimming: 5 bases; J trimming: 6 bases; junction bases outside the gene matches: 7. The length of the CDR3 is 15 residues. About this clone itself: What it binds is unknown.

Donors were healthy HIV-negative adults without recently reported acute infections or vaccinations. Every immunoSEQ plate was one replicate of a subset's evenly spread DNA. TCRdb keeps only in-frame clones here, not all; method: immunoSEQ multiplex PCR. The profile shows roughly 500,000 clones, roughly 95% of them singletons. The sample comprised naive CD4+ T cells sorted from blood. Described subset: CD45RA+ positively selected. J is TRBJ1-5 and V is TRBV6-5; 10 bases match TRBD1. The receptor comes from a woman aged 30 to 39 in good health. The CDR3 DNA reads TGTGCCAGCAGTCCGCGGGACAGGGGTCCTCAGCCCCAGCATTTT. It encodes CASSPRDRGPQPQHF.